Sequencing of this TCR beta chain was carried out in a study of HIV-infected patients and healthy controls. Study information: Total CDR3 counts per chain did not differ significantly between patients and controls. Findings and caveats of the study: In healthy controls, MAIT alpha CDR3s were common; in HIV+ repertoires, severely depleted. Diversity differences between study cohorts were not due to their slight age and sex differences.

cDNA was made from approximately 0.55 ug RNA using alpha and beta constant primers. Each of the alpha and beta chains got its own library through chain-specific third strand synthesis with indices. Using its own MiXCR run on the 5' RACE reads, TCRdb lists one record per CDR3 protein. The sample contains some 7,700 distinct CDR3 sequences, roughly 6.8% of which appear only once. V was cut by 4 bases and J by 1 base, with 12 bases left in between. In germline, CDR1 is MNHEY, CDR2 SVGEGT. The CDR3 consists of 15 residues. Follow-up blood was drawn about 14 weeks, roughly three months, after antiretroviral therapy began. All unsorted peripheral T cells were captured because whole blood was used without fractionation. People with immunomodulatory therapy, recent vaccination or treatment interruptions were not enrolled. This clonotype was observed many times. Its target is not known. Since the library was made to target alpha chains, this beta chain is a stray read and its abundance is not meaningful.

The sequence came from an adult with HIV infection. The gene calls are TRBV6-2 or TRBV6-3 and TRBJ2-3; no reliable D call. The sample here was blood, taken during antiretroviral therapy. The CDR3 sequence: CASSSQAPGTDTQYF. Written as DNA, the CDR3 is TGTGCCAGCAGTTCCCAGGCCCCCGGCACAGATACGCAGTATTTT.